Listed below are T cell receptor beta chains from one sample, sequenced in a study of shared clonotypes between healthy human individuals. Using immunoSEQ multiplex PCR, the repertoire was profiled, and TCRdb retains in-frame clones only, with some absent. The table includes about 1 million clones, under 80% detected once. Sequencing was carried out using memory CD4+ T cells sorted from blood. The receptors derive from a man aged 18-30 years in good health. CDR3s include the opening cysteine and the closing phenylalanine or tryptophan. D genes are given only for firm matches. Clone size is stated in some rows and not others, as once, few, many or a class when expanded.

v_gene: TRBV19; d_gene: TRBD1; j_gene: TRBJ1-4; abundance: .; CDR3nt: TGTGCCAGTAACCAACAGGGGGTAAATGAAAAACTGTTTTTT; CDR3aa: CASNQQGVNEKLFF
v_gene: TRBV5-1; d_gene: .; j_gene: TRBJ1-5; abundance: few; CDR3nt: TGCGCCAGCAGCTTGGATAACAGGGTAGGTCAGCCCCAGCATTTT; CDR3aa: CASSLDNRVGQPQHF
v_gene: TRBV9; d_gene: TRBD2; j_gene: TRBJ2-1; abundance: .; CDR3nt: TGTGCCAGCAGCGCTTATAGCGGGATCTACAATGAGCAGTTCTTC; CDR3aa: CASSAYSGIYNEQFF
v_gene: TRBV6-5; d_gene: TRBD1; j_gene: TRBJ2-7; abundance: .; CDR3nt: TGTGCCAGCAGCCAGGACAGGGCCTACGAGCAGTACTTC; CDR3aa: CASSQDRAYEQYF
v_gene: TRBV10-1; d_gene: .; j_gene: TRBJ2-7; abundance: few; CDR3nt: TGCGCCAGCAGTGAGTCGAGTGACGAGCAGTACTTC; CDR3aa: CASSESSDEQYF
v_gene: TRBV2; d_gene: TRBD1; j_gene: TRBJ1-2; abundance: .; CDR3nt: TGTGCCAGCAGTCTCCTTGGACAGGGGACCTCTGGCTACACCTTC; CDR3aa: CASSLLGQGTSGYTF
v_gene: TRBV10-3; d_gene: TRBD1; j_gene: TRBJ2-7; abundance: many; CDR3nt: TGTGCCATCAGTGGGATGGTGGACAGGGGCGAGCAGTACTTC; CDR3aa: CAISGMVDRGEQYF
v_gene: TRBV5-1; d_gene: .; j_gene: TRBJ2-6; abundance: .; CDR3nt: TGCGCCAGCAGCTCACGTGGAGTGAGCTCTGGGGCCAACGTCCTGACTTTC; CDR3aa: CASSSRGVSSGANVLTF
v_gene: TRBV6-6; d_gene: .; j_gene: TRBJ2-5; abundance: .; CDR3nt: TGTGCCAGCAGACGACCGGCGGGCCCCCAAGAGACCCAGTACTTC; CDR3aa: CASRRPAGPQETQYF
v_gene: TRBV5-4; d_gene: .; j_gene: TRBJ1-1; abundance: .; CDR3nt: TGTGCCAGCAGCTTGGCAGGGGCCCGGAACACTGAAGCTTTCTTT; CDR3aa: CASSLAGARNTEAFF
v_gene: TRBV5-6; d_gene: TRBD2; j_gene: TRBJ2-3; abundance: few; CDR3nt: TGTGCCAGCAGCCCGACTAGCGGGATCGGCACAGATACGCAGTATTTT; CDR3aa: CASSPTSGIGTDTQYF
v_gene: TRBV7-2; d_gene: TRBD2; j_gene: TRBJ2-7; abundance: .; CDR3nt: TGTGCCAGCAGCTTAGGGCGACTAGCGGGAGTCTACGAGCAGTACTTC; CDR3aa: CASSLGRLAGVYEQYF
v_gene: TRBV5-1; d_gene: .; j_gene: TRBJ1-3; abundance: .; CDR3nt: TGCGCCAGCAGCCTACTACCGGGGAACACCATATATTTT; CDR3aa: CASSLLPGNTIYF
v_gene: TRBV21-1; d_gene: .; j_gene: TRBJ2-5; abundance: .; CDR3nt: TGTGCCAGCAGCAAAGCGAGCGGGCAAGAGACCCAGTACTTC; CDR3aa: CASSKASGQETQYF
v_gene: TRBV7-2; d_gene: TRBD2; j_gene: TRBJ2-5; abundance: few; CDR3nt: TGTGCCAGCAGCGCGGGGGGGACGGGGACCCAGTACTTC; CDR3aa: CASSAGGTGTQYF
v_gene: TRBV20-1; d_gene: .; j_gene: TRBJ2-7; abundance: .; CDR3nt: TGCAGTGCTAGCGACAGCTACGAGCAGTACTTC; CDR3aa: CSASDSYEQYF
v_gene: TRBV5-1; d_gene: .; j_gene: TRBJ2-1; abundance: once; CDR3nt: TGCGCCAGCAGCTTGGGCTCGAGCTCCTACAATGAGCAGTTCTTC; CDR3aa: CASSLGSSSYNEQFF
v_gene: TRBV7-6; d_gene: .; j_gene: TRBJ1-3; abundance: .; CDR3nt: TGTGCCAGCAGCTTAGGTCCGGGGGGTGGAAACACCATATATTTT; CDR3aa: CASSLGPGGGNTIYF